Given below is one T cell receptor (beta chain) in context. Its antigen is currently unknown. The source of the sample is a study of T cell responses to AZD1222 COVID-19 vaccine. Study-level results: Repertoires were obtained only post-peak T cell response.

From germline, CDR1 is LNHDA and CDR2 SQIVND (reference sequence). V dropped 5 bases and J dropped 7; count of bases not matched to a gene: 10. This CDR3 has 15 amino acids. Generated by immunoSEQ multiplex PCR, the TCRdb table keeps only in-frame clones and is missing some. The sample contains 40,000 to 55,000 clones, around 91% of which appear only once. Sequenced material: peripheral blood, taken 28 days after the second AZD1222 dose. The TCR sequence derives from an adult who received the AZD1222 COVID-19 vaccine. The chain uses TRBV19 and TRBJ1-4, with TRBD1 identical over 7 bases. This chain's CDR3 is CASSVQGGRGEKLFF. The DNA for the CDR3 is TGTGCCAGTAGTGTCCAGGGGGGACGGGGTGAAAAACTGTTTTTT. The variable domain in full, with the rest retrieved from reference TRBV19 and TRBJ1-4, is DGGITQSPKYLFRKEGQNVTLSCEQNLNHDAMYWYRQDPGQGLRLIYYSQIVNDFQKGDIAEGYSVSREKKESFPLTVTSAQKNPTAFYLCASSVQGGRGEKLFFGSGTQLSVL.